The entry below gives a single T cell receptor beta chain sequence along with its context. Its cognate antigen is unknown. Hyperthyroidism had been newly diagnosed in patients aged 18 to 65, and its duration was under 2 months. Using roughly 9.4 ml of fresh peripheral blood, PBMCs were prepared. The sample belongs to a study of T cells in Graves' hyperthyroidism and ophthalmopathy. Whole-study results and caveats: Through a model of 13 V-J features, ophthalmopathy was separated from stable hyperthyroidism. Prediction of ophthalmopathy progression came a median roughly 7.1 months pre-onset.

The CDR3 runs 14 residues. Trimming at V came to 3 bases and at J to 6 bases, leaving 8 bases not matched to a gene. Germline CDR1 is SNHLY and CDR2 is FYNNEI. The source material, RNA transcripts, was used to amplify TCR beta CDR3 regions. TCR CDR3 underwent first-round RT-PCR with the HTBI primer set. A single record per CDR3 protein comes from TCRdb applying MiXCR to the multiplex PCR reads. The sample consists of approximately 100,000 distinct CDR3 sequences, approximately 50% of them appearing once. The chain carries TRBV2 and TRBJ2-7; 7 nucleotides line up with TRBD2. The TCR comes from a man in his forties or fifties with Graves' hyperthyroidism. Sequenced: blood. CDR3 region: CASSDNERGREQYF. DNA of the CDR3: TGTGCCAGCAGTGATAATGAGCGGGGACGCGAGCAGTACTTC.